This TCR beta chain was identified during a study of radiotherapy plus CTLA-4 blockade in lung cancer. Study as a whole: Objective responses were observed in 15% to 20% of patients, and disease control was achieved by around 31%.

Concerning this clone itself: No antigen is known for it.

Points from the study as a whole: Early blood T cell clone dynamics, with interferon-beta, were reported to best predict response.

Sequenced by immunoSEQ multiplex PCR; TCRdb stores in-frame clones only, minus some. This sample has about 31,000 clones, with more than 70% found just once. The ends lost 5 bases at V and 6 bases at J; junction bases unmatched: 3. Per germline, CDR1 SEHNR and CDR2 FQNEAQ (reference sequence). The CDR3 contains 14 residues. The chain uses TRBV7-9 and TRBJ2-4; 11 nucleotides match TRBD2. Material: peripheral blood, obtained from a patient treated with radiotherapy plus ipilimumab. This receptor was obtained from a human donor with non-small cell lung cancer whose response to radiotherapy plus ipilimumab could not be evaluated. Here the CDR3 reads CASSEGTSGNIQYF. The CDR3 DNA sequence: TGTGCCAGCAGCGAAGGGACTAGCGGAAACATTCAGTACTTC.